The present TCR beta chain was sequenced within a study of shared T cell receptors in the human thymus. The table came from immunoSEQ multiplex PCR; TCRdb's copy has only in-frame clones and leaves some out. In the table there are hundreds of thousands of clones, 75% to 90% of which are singletons. V shed 4 bases and J shed 5 bases, with 23 bases lying between them. Looked up from germline, CDR1 is SNHLY and CDR2 is FYNNEI. The CDR3 has 17 residues. These data are also associated with another study on human thymus T cells. That source adds: Each of the donors was a healthy Finnish infant who was undergoing open corrective cardiac surgery for congenital heart defects. There appeared to be biased usage of V and J genes in thymic and blood repertoires. Thymic repertoires of unrelated individuals were reported in related research to overlap highly.

The TCR was taken from a girl under three years old with a congenital heart defect. Sequencing input: thymocytes. The chain combines TRBV2 with TRBJ1-1; weak D call: TRBD1 (5 bases). In DNA, the CDR3 is TGTGCCAGCAGTGGGGCATGGCAGGGTTTAAAGTGGACTGAAGCTTTCTTT. This sequence encodes CASSGAWQGLKWTEAFF. The variable domain in full, completed from reference TRBV2 and TRBJ1-1, reads EPEVTQTPSHQVTQMGQEVILRCVPISNHLYFYWYRQILGQKVEFLVSFYNNEISEKSEIFDDQFSVERPDGSNFTLKIRSTKLEDSAMYFCASSGAWQGLKWTEAFFGQGTRLTVV.